The 5 T cell receptor beta chains reported below all come from one sample, sequenced in a study of blood T cell repertoires in COVID-19. TCRdb keeps only in-frame clones here, not all; method: immunoSEQ multiplex PCR. The table includes some 100,000 clones, about 90% detected once. The sequenced sample consisted of peripheral blood. These receptors came from a man in his thirties or forties in a cohort sampled during active COVID-19.

The chain carries TRBV5-1 and TRBJ1-4, with 10 bases aligning to TRBD1. The J segment lost 7 bases and the V segment lost 0 bases, leaving 6 bases of the junction unmatched. The CDR3 is 16 amino acids. The germline V gene has CDR1 SGHRS and CDR2 YFSETQ. The CDR3 loop is CASSLALGQGIEKLFF. The CDR3 coding sequence is TGCGCCAGCAGCTTGGCCCTGGGACAGGGGATTGAAAAACTGTTTTTT. Full variable domain (rest looked up from reference TRBV5-1 and TRBJ1-4): KAGVTQTPRYLIKTRGQQVTLSCSPISGHRSVSWYQQTPGQGLQFLFEYFSETQRNKGNFPGRFSGRQFSNSRSEMNVSTLELGDSALYLCASSLALGQGIEKLFFGSGTQLSVL.

This chain joins TRBV6-4 and TRBJ2-3, with TRBD1 matching 8 bases. After removal of 3 bases from V and 0 bases from J, the junction contained 5 bases not matched to a gene. CDR1 is MRHNA and CDR2 is SNTAGT in the germline V gene. The CDR3 consists of 16 residues. CDR3 sequence: CASSEGTGGSTDTQYF. CDR3 nucleotide sequence: TGTGCCAGCAGTGAGGGGACAGGTGGGAGCACAGATACGCAGTATTTT.

This chain links TRBV24-1 with TRBJ2-3, with D hard to call. The CDR3 runs 14 residues. Germline CDR1 is KGHDR and CDR2 is SFDVKD. V was shortened by 2 bases and J by 0 bases, with 5 bases between the two germline ends. CDR3 protein: CATSDSSSTDTQYF. The CDR3 DNA reads as TGTGCCACCAGTGATTCCTCTAGCACAGATACGCAGTATTTT.

This clone showed up just a few times. The chain combines TRBV27 with TRBJ2-2; TRBD2 matches 7 bases. The V segment lost 8 bases and the J segment 5 bases; nucleotides outside the gene matches: 5. The CDR3 loop spans 13 amino acids. CDR1 and CDR2 from the germline V gene are MNHEY and SMNVEV (reference sequence). CDR3 coding DNA: TGTGCCAGCCTCCTCGGGAGGACCGGGGAGCTGTTTTTT. Translated, it gives CASLLGRTGELFF.

J is TRBJ2-5 and V is TRBV19; tentative D call: TRBD1 (7 bases). Deletions cut 10 bases from V and 1 base from J, with 10 bases between. The CDR3 length is 12 residues. From germline, CDR1 is LNHDA and CDR2 SQIVND (reference sequence). The CDR3 sequence: CATRDSQETQYF. As DNA, the CDR3 is TGTGCCACGCGGGACAGCCAAGAGACCCAGTACTTC.